This entry features one T cell receptor beta chain sequence. Its antigen is not identified. The cohort excluded patients with autoimmune disease history or systemic immunosuppression. Profiling relied on immunoSEQ multiplex PCR, and the TCRdb table lists in-frame clones only, not all of them. Altogether 25,000 to 40,000 clones are present, around 87% being singletons, with the ten largest covering about 34%. This record belongs to a study of OX40 agonist ivuxolimab in advanced cancers. Study-wide results and limits: The specificity for antigen of the expanded peripheral T cells was not determined.

The V and J ends lost 1 base and 8 bases respectively, with 11 bases between them. CDR1 SEHNR and CDR2 FQNEAQ come from the germline V gene (reference sequence). The CDR3 has 13 amino acids. The material sequenced was CD4+ or CD8+ T cells sorted from blood, taken in a trial of the OX40 agonist ivuxolimab. This receptor was obtained from an adult with an advanced solid tumor such as melanoma, head and neck, liver or kidney cancer. The chain has TRBV7-9 and TRBJ1-2, with D perhaps TRBD1 (6 bases). CDR3 DNA: TGTGCCAGCAGCTTAGTCAGGGGCGAGGGCTACACCTTC. Protein sequence: CASSLVRGEGYTF.